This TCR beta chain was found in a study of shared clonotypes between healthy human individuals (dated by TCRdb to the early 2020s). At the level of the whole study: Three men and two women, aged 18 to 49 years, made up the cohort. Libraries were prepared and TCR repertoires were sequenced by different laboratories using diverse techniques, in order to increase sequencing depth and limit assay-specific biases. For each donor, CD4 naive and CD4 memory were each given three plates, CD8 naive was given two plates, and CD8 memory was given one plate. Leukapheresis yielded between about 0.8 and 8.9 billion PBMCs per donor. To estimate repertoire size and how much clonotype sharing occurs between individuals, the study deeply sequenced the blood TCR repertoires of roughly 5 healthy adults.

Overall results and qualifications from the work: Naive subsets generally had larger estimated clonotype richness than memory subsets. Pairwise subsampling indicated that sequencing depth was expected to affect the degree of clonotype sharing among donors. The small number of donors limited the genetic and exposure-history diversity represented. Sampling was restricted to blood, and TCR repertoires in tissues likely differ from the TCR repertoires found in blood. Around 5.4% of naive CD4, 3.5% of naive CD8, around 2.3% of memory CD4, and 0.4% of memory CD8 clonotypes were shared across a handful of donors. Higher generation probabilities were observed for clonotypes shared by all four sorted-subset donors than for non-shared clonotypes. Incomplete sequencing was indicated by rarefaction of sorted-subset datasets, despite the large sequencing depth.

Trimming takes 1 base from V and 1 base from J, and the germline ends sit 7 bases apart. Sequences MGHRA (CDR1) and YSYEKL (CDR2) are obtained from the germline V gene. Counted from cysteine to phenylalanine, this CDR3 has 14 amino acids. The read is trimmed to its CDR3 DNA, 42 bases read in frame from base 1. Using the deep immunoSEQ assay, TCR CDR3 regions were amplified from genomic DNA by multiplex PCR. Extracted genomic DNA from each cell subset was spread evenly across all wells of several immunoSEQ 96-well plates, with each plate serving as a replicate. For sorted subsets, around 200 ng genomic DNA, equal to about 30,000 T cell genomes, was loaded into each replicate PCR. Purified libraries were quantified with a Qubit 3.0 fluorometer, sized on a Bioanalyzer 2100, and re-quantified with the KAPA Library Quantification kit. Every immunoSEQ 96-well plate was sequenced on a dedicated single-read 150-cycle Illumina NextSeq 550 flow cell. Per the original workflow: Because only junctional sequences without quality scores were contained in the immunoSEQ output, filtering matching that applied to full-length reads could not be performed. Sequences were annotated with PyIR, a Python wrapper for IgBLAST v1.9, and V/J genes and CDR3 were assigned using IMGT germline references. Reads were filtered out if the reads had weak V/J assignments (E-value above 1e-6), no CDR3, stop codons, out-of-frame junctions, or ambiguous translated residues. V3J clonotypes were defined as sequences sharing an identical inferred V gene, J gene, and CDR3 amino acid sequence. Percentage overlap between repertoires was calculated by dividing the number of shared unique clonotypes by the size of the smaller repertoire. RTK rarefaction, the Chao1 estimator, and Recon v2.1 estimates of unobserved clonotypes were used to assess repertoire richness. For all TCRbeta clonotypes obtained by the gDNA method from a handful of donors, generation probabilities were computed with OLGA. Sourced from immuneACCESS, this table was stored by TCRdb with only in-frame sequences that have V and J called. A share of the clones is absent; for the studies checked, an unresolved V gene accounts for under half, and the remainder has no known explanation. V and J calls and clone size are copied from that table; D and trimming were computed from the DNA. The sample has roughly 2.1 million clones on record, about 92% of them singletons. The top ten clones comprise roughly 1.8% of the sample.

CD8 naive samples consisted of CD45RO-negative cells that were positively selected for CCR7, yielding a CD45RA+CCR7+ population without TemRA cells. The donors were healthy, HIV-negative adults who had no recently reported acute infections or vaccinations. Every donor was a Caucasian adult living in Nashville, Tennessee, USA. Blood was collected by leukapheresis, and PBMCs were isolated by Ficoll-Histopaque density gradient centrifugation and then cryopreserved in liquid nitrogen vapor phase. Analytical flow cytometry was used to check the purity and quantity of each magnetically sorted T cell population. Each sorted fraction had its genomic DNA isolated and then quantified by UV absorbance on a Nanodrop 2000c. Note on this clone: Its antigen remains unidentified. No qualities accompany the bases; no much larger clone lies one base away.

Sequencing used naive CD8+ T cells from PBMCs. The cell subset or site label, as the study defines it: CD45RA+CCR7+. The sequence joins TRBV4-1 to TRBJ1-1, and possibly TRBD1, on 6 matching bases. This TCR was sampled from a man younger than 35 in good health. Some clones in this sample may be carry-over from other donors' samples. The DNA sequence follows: TGCGCCAGCAGCCAAGTACAGGGGAACACTGAAGCTTTCTTT. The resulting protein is CASSQVQGNTEAFF.